The rows below give T cell receptor beta chains drawn from one sample of a study of blood T cells in healthy people across ages. A single record per CDR3 protein comes from TCRdb applying MiXCR to the 5' RACE reads. This sample carries some 710,000 distinct CDR3 sequences, 22% of them seen once, and the ten largest clones take approximately 20%. Specimen: blood. All receptors come from a man in his 70s in good health. The CDR3 runs from the conserved cysteine through the conserved F or W. The D gene is left open where the match is weak. Size values are once, few and many counts, or a class for expanded clones, and some rows have none.

v_gene: TRBV20-1
d_gene: .
abundance: .
j_gene: TRBJ2-4
CDR3aa: CSARAGRGGAKNIQYF

v_gene: TRBV10-2
d_gene: .
abundance: .
j_gene: TRBJ2-2
CDR3aa: CASRERGAANTGELFF

v_gene: TRBV18
d_gene: .
abundance: .
j_gene: .
CDR3aa: CASSTRTETYEQYF

v_gene: TRBV7-9
d_gene: TRBD1
abundance: .
j_gene: TRBJ2-6
CDR3aa: CASSLAGTGAPFSGANVLTF

v_gene: TRBV6-2/TRBV6-3
d_gene: TRBD2
abundance: .
j_gene: TRBJ2-2
CDR3aa: CASSWYSGGVTGELFF

v_gene: TRBV3-1
d_gene: .
abundance: few
j_gene: TRBJ1-2
CDR3aa: CASSQVRSQGCTF

v_gene: TRBV6-2/TRBV6-3
d_gene: TRBD1
abundance: .
j_gene: TRBJ2-2
CDR3aa: CASSAPGTGYTGELFF

v_gene: TRBV19
d_gene: .
abundance: .
j_gene: TRBJ2-6
CDR3aa: CASIQNPMATGANVLTF

v_gene: TRBV10-3
d_gene: TRBD1
abundance: few
j_gene: TRBJ2-2
CDR3aa: CAIRATGDTGELFF

v_gene: TRBV9
d_gene: .
abundance: few
j_gene: TRBJ2-7
CDR3aa: CASSVAPGPYEQYF

v_gene: TRBV5-1
d_gene: TRBD2
abundance: many
j_gene: TRBJ2-3
CDR3aa: CASSLGGGAGTDTQYF

v_gene: TRBV7-9
d_gene: TRBD1
abundance: .
j_gene: TRBJ1-5
CDR3aa: CASNPWPADRGNQPQHF

v_gene: TRBV29-1
d_gene: .
abundance: once
j_gene: TRBJ1-1
CDR3aa: CSVGGSEAFF

v_gene: TRBV5-1
d_gene: TRBD2
abundance: few
j_gene: TRBJ2-3
CDR3aa: CASSSWAGTSGADTQYF

v_gene: TRBV5-1
d_gene: TRBD2
abundance: .
j_gene: TRBJ2-1
CDR3aa: CASSPRGTPYVEQFF

v_gene: TRBV28
d_gene: TRBD1
abundance: .
j_gene: TRBJ1-3
CDR3aa: CASNARQGINTIYF

v_gene: TRBV20-1
d_gene: TRBD1
abundance: few
j_gene: TRBJ2-7
CDR3aa: CSAPQTGTNLEQYF

v_gene: TRBV6-2/TRBV6-3
d_gene: .
abundance: few
j_gene: TRBJ1-2
CDR3aa: CASSYLASASGYTF

v_gene: TRBV5-1
d_gene: .
abundance: .
j_gene: TRBJ2-5
CDR3aa: CASKVGRTRETQYF

v_gene: TRBV5-1
d_gene: .
abundance: few
j_gene: TRBJ1-4
CDR3aa: CASSLSGFRDEKLFF

v_gene: TRBV7-8
d_gene: .
abundance: .
j_gene: TRBJ1-3
CDR3aa: CASSSVRLGGNTIYF

v_gene: TRBV11-2
d_gene: TRBD1
abundance: few
j_gene: TRBJ1-6
CDR3aa: CASRPGQGAYSPLHF

v_gene: TRBV9
d_gene: TRBD2
abundance: .
j_gene: TRBJ2-3
CDR3aa: CASSVSGGPGDTQYF

v_gene: TRBV3-1
d_gene: TRBD2
abundance: .
j_gene: TRBJ2-1
CDR3aa: CASSLGGAPGLASYNEQFF

v_gene: TRBV10-3
d_gene: .
abundance: .
j_gene: .
CDR3aa: CAIGGAQGGEQYF

v_gene: TRBV14
d_gene: .
abundance: .
j_gene: TRBJ1-1
CDR3aa: CASSPPVGDPEAFF

v_gene: TRBV7-8
d_gene: TRBD1
abundance: many
j_gene: TRBJ2-2
CDR3aa: CASSKGQGNTGELFF

v_gene: TRBV5-1
d_gene: .
abundance: few
j_gene: TRBJ2-7
CDR3aa: CASSLSGPPYEQYF

v_gene: TRBV3-1
d_gene: TRBD2
abundance: .
j_gene: TRBJ2-1
CDR3aa: CASSHPGLAGSSYNEQFF

v_gene: TRBV7-2
d_gene: TRBD1
abundance: .
j_gene: TRBJ1-2
CDR3aa: CASSPGTANGYTF

v_gene: TRBV19
d_gene: TRBD1
abundance: .
j_gene: TRBJ1-3
CDR3aa: CASSWDRETGNTIYF

v_gene: TRBV6-1
d_gene: .
abundance: once
j_gene: TRBJ2-1
CDR3aa: CASSERTHNEQFF

v_gene: TRBV10-3
d_gene: TRBD1
abundance: .
j_gene: TRBJ1-2
CDR3aa: CATYIGQGVNYGYTF

v_gene: TRBV2
d_gene: .
abundance: few
j_gene: TRBJ2-6
CDR3aa: CASIPLVPGANVLTF

v_gene: TRBV6-1
d_gene: TRBD1
abundance: few
j_gene: TRBJ2-5
CDR3aa: CASSFGQVGLETQYF

v_gene: TRBV20-1
d_gene: TRBD1
abundance: .
j_gene: TRBJ1-3
CDR3aa: CSAIGQASGNTIYF

v_gene: TRBV20-1
d_gene: .
abundance: .
j_gene: TRBJ1-5
CDR3aa: CSARDNAGGQPQHF

v_gene: TRBV10-3
d_gene: .
abundance: .
j_gene: TRBJ2-6
CDR3aa: CAISEATTLSGANVLTF

v_gene: TRBV4-3
d_gene: .
abundance: .
j_gene: TRBJ1-2
CDR3aa: CASSPALANYGYTF

v_gene: TRBV20-1
d_gene: TRBD1
abundance: .
j_gene: TRBJ2-5
CDR3aa: CSARDIRTGNQKTQYF

v_gene: TRBV2
d_gene: .
abundance: .
j_gene: TRBJ2-7
CDR3aa: CASSDQRSPYEQYF

v_gene: TRBV7-2
d_gene: .
abundance: many
j_gene: TRBJ2-3
CDR3aa: CASSGTATRTDTQYF

v_gene: TRBV6-6
d_gene: TRBD2
abundance: few
j_gene: TRBJ2-1
CDR3aa: CVSSEGTSGRGSEQFF

v_gene: TRBV12-3/TRBV12-4
d_gene: .
abundance: .
j_gene: TRBJ2-7
CDR3aa: CASSLVIRGNEQYF

v_gene: TRBV27
d_gene: .
abundance: .
j_gene: TRBJ1-2
CDR3aa: CASSPPVGYGYTF

v_gene: TRBV5-1
d_gene: .
abundance: few
j_gene: TRBJ2-1
CDR3aa: CASSVGGLYNEQFF

v_gene: TRBV28
d_gene: .
abundance: .
j_gene: TRBJ1-1
CDR3aa: CASRKQGRPEAFF

v_gene: TRBV7-9
d_gene: TRBD1
abundance: .
j_gene: TRBJ1-2
CDR3aa: CASNQGQGGYTF

v_gene: TRBV7-2
d_gene: .
abundance: .
j_gene: TRBJ1-5
CDR3aa: CASSQGSGTGQPQHF

v_gene: TRBV20-1
d_gene: TRBD2
abundance: .
j_gene: TRBJ2-7
CDR3aa: CSAGGTSEYEQYF